This TCR beta chain originates from a study of T cell clones after liver transplantation. This clone showed up just a few times. The CDR3 spans 12 residues. From germline, CDR1 is PRHDT and CDR2 FYEKMQ (reference sequence). V trimming: 9 bases; J trimming: 10 bases; junction bases outside the gene matches: 11. Data came from immunoSEQ multiplex PCR; TCRdb stores just in-frame clones and leaves some out. Of about 33,000 clones listed, 90% to 95% were seen once; the top ten hold more than 25%. The chain carries TRBV13 and TRBJ1-1; 7 nucleotides align to TRBD1. The source was CD8+ T cells from blood, collected 12 months after liver transplant. The receptor was derived from a human patient who received a liver transplant. Part of the T cell pool may stem from the graft donor. Here the CDR3 reads CARKDSQGIAFF. CDR3 nucleotides: TGTGCCAGGAAGGACTCACAGGGGATAGCTTTCTTT.